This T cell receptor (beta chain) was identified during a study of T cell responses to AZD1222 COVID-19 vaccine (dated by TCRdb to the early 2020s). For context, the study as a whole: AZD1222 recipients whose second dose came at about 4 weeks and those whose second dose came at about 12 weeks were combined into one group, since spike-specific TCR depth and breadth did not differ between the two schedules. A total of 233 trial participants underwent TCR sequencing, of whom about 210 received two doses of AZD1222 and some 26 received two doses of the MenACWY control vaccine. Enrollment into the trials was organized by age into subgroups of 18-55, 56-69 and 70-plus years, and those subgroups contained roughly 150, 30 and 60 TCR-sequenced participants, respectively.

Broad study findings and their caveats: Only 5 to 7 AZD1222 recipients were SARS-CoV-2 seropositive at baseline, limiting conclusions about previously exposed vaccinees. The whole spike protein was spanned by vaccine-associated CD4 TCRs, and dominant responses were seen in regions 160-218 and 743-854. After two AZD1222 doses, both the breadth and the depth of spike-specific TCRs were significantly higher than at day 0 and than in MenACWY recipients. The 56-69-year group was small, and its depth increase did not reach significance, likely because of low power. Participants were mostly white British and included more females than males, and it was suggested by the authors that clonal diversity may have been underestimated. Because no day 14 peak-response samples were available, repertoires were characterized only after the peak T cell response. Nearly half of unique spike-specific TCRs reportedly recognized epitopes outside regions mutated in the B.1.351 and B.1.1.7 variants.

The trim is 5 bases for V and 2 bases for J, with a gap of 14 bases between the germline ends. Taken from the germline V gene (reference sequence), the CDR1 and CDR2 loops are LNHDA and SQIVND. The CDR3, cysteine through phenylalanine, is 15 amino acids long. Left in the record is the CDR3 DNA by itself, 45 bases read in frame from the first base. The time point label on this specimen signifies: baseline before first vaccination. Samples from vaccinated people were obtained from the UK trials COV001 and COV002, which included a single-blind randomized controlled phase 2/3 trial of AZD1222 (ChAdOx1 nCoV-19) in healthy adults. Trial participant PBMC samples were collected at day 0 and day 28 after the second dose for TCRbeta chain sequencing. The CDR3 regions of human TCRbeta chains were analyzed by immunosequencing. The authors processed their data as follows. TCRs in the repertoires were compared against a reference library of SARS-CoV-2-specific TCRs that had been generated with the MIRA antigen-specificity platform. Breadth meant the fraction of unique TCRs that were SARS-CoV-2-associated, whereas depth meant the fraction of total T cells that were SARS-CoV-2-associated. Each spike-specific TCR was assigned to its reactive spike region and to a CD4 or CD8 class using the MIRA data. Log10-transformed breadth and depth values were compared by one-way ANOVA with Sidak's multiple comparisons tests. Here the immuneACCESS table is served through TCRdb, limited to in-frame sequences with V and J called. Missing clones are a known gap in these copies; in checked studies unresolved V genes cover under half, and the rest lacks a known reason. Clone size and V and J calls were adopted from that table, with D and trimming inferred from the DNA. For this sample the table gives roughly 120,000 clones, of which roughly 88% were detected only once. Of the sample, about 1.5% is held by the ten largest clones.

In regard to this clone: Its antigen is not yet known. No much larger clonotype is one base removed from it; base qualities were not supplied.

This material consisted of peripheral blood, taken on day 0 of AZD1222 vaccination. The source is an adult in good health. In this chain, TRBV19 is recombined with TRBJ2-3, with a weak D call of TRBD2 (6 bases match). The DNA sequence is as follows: TGTGCCAGTAGTGACCGGGGAGGAGCCACAGATACGCAGTATTTT. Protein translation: CASSDRGGATDTQYF.